This TCR beta chain was captured in a study of blood T cells in healthy people across ages. Study background: Capture by template switching was about one barcoded beta molecule per two T cells.

Primed by a sample-barcoded 5' primer and a J-beta primer mix, a second PCR proceeded for 7 to 11 cycles. Each CDR3 protein is one row after TCRdb ran MiXCR on the 5' RACE reads. This table holds about 730,000 distinct CDR3 sequences, roughly 43% found once. The individuals who served as donors were healthy Caucasians living in Russia, aged roughly 6 to 100. The V and J ends lost 3 bases and 5 bases, in that order; junction bases with no gene match: 7. CDR1 and CDR2 from the germline V gene are LGHDT and YNNKEL (reference sequence). The CDR3 is 15 residues long. The chain has TRBV3-1 and TRBJ2-5, with 9 bases that match TRBD2. The sequenced material came from blood. This receptor was obtained from a woman aged 55-75 years in good health. The CDR3 is CASSQLAGVSETQYF. DNA for the CDR3: TGTGCCAGCAGCCAGTTAGCGGGAGTATCTGAGACCCAGTACTTC.